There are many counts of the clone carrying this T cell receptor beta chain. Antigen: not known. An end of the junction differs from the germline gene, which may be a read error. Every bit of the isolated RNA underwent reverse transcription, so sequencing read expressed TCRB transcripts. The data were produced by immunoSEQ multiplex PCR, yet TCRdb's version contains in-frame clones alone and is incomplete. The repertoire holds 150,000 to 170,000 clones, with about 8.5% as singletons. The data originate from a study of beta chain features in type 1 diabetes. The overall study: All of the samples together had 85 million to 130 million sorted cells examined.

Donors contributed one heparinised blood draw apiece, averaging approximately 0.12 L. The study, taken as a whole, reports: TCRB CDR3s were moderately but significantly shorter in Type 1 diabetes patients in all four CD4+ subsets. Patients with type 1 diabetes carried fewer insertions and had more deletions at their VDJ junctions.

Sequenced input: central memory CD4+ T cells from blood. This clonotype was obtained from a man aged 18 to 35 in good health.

CDR3 protein: CASTLTQGPYEQYF. The CDR3 DNA reads TGTGCCAGCACCTTAACACAGGGGCCCTACGAGCAGTACTTC. The chain couples TRBV7-9 to TRBJ2-7; 7 positions agree with TRBD1. This CDR3 has 14 residues. Germline V gene lookup returns CDR1 SEHNR and CDR2 FQNEAQ (reference sequence).